This T cell receptor delta chain stems from a study of gamma-delta T cells after stem cell transplantation. TCRdb called clones anew from the RT-PCR reads with CATT. The sample shows over 3,000 delta-chain clones, 20% to 25% of them seen only once. The CDR3 consists of 22 residues. The V gene's germline CDR1 is TSWWSYY and CDR2 QGS. The V and J ends lost 3 bases and 0 bases, in that order; junction bases with no gene match: 23. This clonotype was sampled from a human donor. It is not recorded whose cells these are; they may come from a transplant donor. This chain connects TRDV1 to TRDJ1; 9 bases align to TRDD3. Sequencing was done on a sample of gamma-delta T cells. The CDR3 here is CALGDPPGQHPLGDLYTDKLIF. The CDR3 coding sequence is TGTGCTCTTGGGGACCCCCCCGGACAACATCCACTGGGGGACCTATACACCGATAAACTCATCTTT.